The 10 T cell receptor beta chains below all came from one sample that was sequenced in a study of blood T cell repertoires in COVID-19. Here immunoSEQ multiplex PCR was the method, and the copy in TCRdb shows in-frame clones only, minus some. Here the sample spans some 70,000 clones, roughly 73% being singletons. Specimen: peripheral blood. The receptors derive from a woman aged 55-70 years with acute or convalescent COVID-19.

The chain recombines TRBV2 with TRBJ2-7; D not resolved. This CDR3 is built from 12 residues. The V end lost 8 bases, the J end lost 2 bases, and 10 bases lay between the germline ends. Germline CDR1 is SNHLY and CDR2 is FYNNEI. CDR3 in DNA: TGTGCCAGCGGGCCACAGCCCTACGAGCAGTACTTC. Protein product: CASGPQPYEQYF.

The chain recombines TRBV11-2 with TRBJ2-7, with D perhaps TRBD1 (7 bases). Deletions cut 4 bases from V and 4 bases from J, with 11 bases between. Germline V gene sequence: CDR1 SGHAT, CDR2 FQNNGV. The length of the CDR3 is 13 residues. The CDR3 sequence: CASSSGGQYEQYF. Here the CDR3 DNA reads TGTGCCAGCAGCTCCGGGGGACAGTACGAGCAGTACTTC. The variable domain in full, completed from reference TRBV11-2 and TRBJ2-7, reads EAGVAQSPRYKIIEKRQSVAFWCNPISGHATLYWYQQILGQGPKLLIQFQNNGVVDDSQLPKDRFSAERLKGVDSTLKIQPAKLEDSAVYLCASSSGGQYEQYFGPGTRLTVT.

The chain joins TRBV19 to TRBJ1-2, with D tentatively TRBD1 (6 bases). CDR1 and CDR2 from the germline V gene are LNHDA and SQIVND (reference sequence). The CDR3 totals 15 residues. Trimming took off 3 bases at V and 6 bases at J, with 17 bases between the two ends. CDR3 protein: CASSIPITGMHGYTF. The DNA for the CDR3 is TGTGCCAGTAGTATTCCTATTACAGGGATGCATGGCTACACCTTC.

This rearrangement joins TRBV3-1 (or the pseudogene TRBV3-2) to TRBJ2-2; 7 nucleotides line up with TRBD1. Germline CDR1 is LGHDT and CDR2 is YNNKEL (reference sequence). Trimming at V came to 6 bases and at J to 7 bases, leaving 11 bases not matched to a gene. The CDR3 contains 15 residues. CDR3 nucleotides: TGTGCCAGCAGTCGACAGGGATTAGGGGGCGGGGAGCTGTTTTTT. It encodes CASSRQGLGGGELFF.

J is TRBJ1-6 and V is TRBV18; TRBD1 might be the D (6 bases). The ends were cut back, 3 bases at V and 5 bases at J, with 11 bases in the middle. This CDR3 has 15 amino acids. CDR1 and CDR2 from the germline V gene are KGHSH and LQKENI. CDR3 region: CASSPGQINNSPLHF. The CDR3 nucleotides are TGTGCCAGCTCACCCGGACAGATTAATAATTCACCCCTCCACTTT.

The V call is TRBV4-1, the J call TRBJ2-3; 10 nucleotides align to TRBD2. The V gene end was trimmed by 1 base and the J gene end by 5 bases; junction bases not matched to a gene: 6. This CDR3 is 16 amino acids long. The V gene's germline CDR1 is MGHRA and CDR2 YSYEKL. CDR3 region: CASSQAAGGRGDTQYF. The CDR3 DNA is TGCGCCAGCAGCCAAGCAGCGGGGGGGCGAGGAGATACGCAGTATTTT.

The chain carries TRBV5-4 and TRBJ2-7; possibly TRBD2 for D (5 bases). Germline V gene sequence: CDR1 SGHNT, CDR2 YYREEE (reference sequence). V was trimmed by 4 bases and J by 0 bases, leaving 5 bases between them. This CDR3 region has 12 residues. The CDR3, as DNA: TGTGCCAGCAGCGAGGGCTCCTACGAGCAGTACTTC. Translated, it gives CASSEGSYEQYF.

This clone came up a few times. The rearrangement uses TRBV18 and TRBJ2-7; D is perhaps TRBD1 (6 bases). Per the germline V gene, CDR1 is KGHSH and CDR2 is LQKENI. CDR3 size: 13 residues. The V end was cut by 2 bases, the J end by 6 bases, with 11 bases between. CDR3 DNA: TGTGCCAGCTCACCAGGGGGCTTAGGCGAGCAGTACTTC. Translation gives CASSPGGLGEQYF. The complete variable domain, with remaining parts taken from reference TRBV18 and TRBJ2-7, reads NAGVMQNPRHLVRRRGQEARLRCSPMKGHSHVYWYRQLPEEGLKFMVYLQKENIIDESGMPKERFSAEFPKEGPSILRIQQVVRGDSAAYFCASSPGGLGEQYFGPGTRLTVT.

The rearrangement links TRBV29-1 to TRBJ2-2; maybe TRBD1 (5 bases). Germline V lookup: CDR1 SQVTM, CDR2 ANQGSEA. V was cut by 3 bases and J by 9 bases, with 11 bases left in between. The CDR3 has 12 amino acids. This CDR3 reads CSVETAPRELFF. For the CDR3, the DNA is TGCAGCGTTGAGACAGCTCCTCGGGAGCTGTTTTTT.

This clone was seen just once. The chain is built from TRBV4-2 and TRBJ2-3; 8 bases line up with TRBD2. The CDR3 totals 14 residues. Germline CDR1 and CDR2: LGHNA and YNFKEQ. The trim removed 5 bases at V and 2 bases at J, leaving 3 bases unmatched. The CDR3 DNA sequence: TGTGCCAGCAGCGAGCGGGAGAACACAGATACGCAGTATTTT. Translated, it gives CASSERENTDTQYF.